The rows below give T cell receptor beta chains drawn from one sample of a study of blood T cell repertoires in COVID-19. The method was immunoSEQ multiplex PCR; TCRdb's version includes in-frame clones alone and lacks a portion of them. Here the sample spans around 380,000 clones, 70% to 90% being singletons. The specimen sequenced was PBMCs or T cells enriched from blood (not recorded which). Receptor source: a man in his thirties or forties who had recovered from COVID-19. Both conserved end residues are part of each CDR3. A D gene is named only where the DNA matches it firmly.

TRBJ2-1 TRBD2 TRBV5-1 CASAMTSAGGSYNEQFF TGCGCCAGCGCTATGACTAGTGCGGGGGGCTCCTACAATGAGCAGTTCTTC
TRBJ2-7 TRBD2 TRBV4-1 CASSQDRDYGRYEQYF TGCGCCAGCAGCCAAGATAGGGACTACGGGCGGTACGAGCAGTACTTC
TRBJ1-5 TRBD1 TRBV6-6 CASRDRENQPQHF TGTGCCAGCAGGGACAGGGAGAATCAGCCCCAGCATTTT
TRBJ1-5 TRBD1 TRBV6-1 CASSPRQGAGEPQHF TGTGCCAGCAGTCCCAGACAGGGGGCAGGAGAGCCCCAGCATTTT
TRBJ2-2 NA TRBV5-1 CASRPETRPDGELFF TGCGCCAGCCGACCGGAGACTCGCCCGGACGGGGAGCTGTTTTTT
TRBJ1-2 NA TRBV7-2 CASNRAGGYGYTF TGTGCCAGCAACCGCGCGGGGGGATATGGCTACACCTTC
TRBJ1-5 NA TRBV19 CASTIGIRNQPQHF TGTGCCAGTACCATCGGGATAAGGAATCAGCCCCAGCATTTT
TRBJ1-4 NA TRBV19 CASSARLSGEKLFF TGTGCCAGTAGCGCCAGGTTATCAGGTGAAAAACTGTTTTTT
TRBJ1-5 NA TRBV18 CASSPTGQPQHF TGTGCCAGCTCACCTACCGGGCAGCCCCAGCATTTT
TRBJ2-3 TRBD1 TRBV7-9 CASSLGQGTDTQYF TGTGCCAGCTCTCTAGGACAGGGCACAGATACGCAGTATTTT
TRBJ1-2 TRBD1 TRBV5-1 CASSLVTGDGYTF TGCGCCAGCAGCTTGGTGACAGGGGACGGCTACACCTTC
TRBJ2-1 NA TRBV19 CASSIVTNNEQFF TGTGCCAGTAGTATAGTTACTAACAATGAGCAGTTCTTC
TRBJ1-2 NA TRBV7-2 CASSLDSVYGYTF TGTGCCAGCAGCTTAGACTCCGTCTATGGCTACACCTTC
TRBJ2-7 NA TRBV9 CASSVGVSSYEQYF TGTGCCAGCAGCGTAGGTGTCAGCTCCTACGAGCAGTACTTC
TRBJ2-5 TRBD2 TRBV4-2 CASSQSLSGGEETQYF TGTGCCAGCAGCCAATCACTTAGCGGGGGGGAAGAGACCCAGTACTTC
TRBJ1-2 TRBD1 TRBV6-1 CASSERSETGGAYGYTF TGTGCCAGCAGTGAAAGATCGGAGACAGGGGGGGCCTATGGCTACACCTTC